A selection of T cell receptor beta chains follows, all from one sample in a study of cytomegalovirus exposure and HLA in healthy donors. Assay used: immunoSEQ multiplex PCR; TCRdb lists only in-frame clones, some missing. Seen here are about 190,000 clones, over 75% observed once, and the top ten hold roughly 6.7%. Sequencing used PBMCs. The receptors were sampled from a man aged 35-49 years in good health and CMV-seropositive. Each CDR3 is given with its conserved first and last residue. Each record gives: clone size, V gene, D gene, J gene, CDR3 protein, CDR3 DNA. D genes are given only for firm matches. Part of the rows lack a size; the others show once, few, many or a class for expanded clones.

NA	TRBV11-2	TRBD1	TRBJ2-7	CASSLDPGTGYYEQYF	TGTGCCAGCAGCTTAGATCCCGGGACAGGTTACTACGAGCAGTACTTC
NA	TRBV7-3	NA	TRBJ2-5	CASSRMGDAQETQYF	TGTGCCAGCAGCCGGATGGGCGACGCCCAAGAGACCCAGTACTTC
NA	TRBV5-4	TRBD1	TRBJ1-1	CASGSYRGGSTEAFF	TGTGCCAGCGGCTCCTACAGGGGGGGGAGCACTGAAGCTTTCTTT
NA	TRBV20-1	NA	TRBJ2-1	CSALAPGEQFF	TGCAGTGCTTTAGCCCCAGGGGAGCAGTTCTTC
NA	TRBV5-1	TRBD1	TRBJ2-2	CASSSRQGATGELFF	TGCGCCAGCAGCTCAAGACAGGGGGCTACCGGGGAGCTGTTTTTT
few	TRBV4-3	TRBD2	TRBJ2-3	CASSQEPRLAGATDTQYF	TGCGCCAGCAGCCAAGAACCTCGACTAGCGGGAGCCACAGATACGCAGTATTTT
once	TRBV28	NA	TRBJ1-2	CASHVGGGRNYGYTF	TGTGCCAGCCACGTGGGGGGGGGCAGGAACTATGGCTACACCTTC
NA	TRBV2	NA	TRBJ1-2	CASWRRVEVNYGYTF	TGTGCCAGCTGGAGGAGGGTTGAAGTCAACTATGGCTACACCTTC
NA	TRBV25-1	TRBD1	TRBJ2-7	CASSAIGQGRDYEQYF	TGTGCCAGCAGTGCGATAGGACAGGGGAGAGACTACGAGCAGTACTTC
few	TRBV20-1	NA	TRBJ1-1	CSAYGGLGAFF	TGCAGTGCTTATGGGGGCCTGGGAGCTTTCTTT
NA	TRBV5-4	TRBD1	TRBJ2-5	CASSRDRDETQYF	TGTGCCAGCAGCAGGGACAGGGACGAGACCCAGTACTTC
NA	TRBV11-2	NA	TRBJ2-3	CASSSWGGYSTDTQYF	TGTGCCAGCAGCTCTTGGGGGGGCTATAGCACAGATACGCAGTATTTT
few	TRBV7-9	TRBD1	TRBJ1-4	CASSWTGETEKLFF	TGTGCCAGCAGTTGGACAGGGGAAACTGAAAAACTGTTTTTT
NA	TRBV7-9	TRBD1	TRBJ2-1	CSSSPLTGASYNEQFF	TGTTCCAGCAGCCCTTTGACAGGGGCCTCCTACAATGAGCAGTTCTTC
NA	TRBV10-1	NA	TRBJ1-4	CANFRGFNEKLFF	TGCGCCAACTTCAGGGGTTTTAATGAAAAACTGTTTTTT
NA	TRBV5-4	TRBD1	TRBJ2-4	CASSFEGGVINIQYF	TGTGCCAGCAGCTTCGAAGGGGGCGTAATAAACATTCAGTACTTC
NA	TRBV11-2	NA	TRBJ2-7	CASSRTYFDRLINEQYF	TGTGCCAGCAGCCGAACCTACTTCGACAGGTTAATCAACGAGCAGTACTTC
NA	TRBV4-3	TRBD2	TRBJ2-3	CASSQGPAGGTDTQYF	TGCGCCAGCAGCCAAGGCCCAGCGGGGGGCACAGATACGCAGTATTTT
NA	TRBV6-6	NA	TRBJ1-2	CASSPRFGGYTF	TGTGCCAGCAGCCCCCGGTTCGGTGGCTACACCTTC
NA	TRBV7-8	TRBD1	TRBJ2-7	CASSLGDSSYEQYF	TGTGCCAGCAGCTTAGGGGACAGTTCCTACGAGCAGTACTTC
NA	TRBV28	TRBD1	TRBJ1-5	CASSFTYDRGRWGNQPQHF	TGTGCCAGCAGTTTCACGTACGACAGGGGGCGCTGGGGCAATCAGCCCCAGCATTTT
NA	TRBV5-6	NA	TRBJ2-5	CASTLDIDETQYF	TGTGCCAGCACCCTTGACATTGACGAGACCCAGTACTTC
once	TRBV6-5	NA	TRBJ2-1	CASSYRRNTYNEQFF	TGTGCCAGCAGTTACCGGCGGAATACCTACAATGAGCAGTTCTTC
few	TRBV1	NA	TRBJ2-7	CTSSQDVAGGFYEQYF	TGCACCAGCAGCCAAGATGTAGCGGGGGGTTTCTACGAGCAGTACTTC
NA	TRBV5-4	NA	TRBJ1-1	CASSSRRQPNTEAFF	TGTGCCAGCAGCTCCCGCCGACAGCCTAACACTGAAGCTTTCTTT
NA	TRBV10-3	TRBD2	TRBJ2-5	CAIPTSGGKETQYF	TGTGCCATCCCGACTAGCGGGGGGAAAGAGACCCAGTACTTC
NA	TRBV28	NA	TRBJ2-5	CASQDRNRDTQYF	TGTGCCAGCCAAGACAGGAACCGAGACACCCAGTACTTC
NA	TRBV5-1	TRBD2	TRBJ2-3	CASSAITSGGGSDTQYF	TGCGCCAGCAGCGCCATTACTAGCGGGGGGGGCTCAGATACGCAGTATTTT
NA	TRBV10-2	NA	TRBJ2-7	CASRVTSTYEQYF	TGCGCCAGCAGGGTGACAAGTACCTACGAGCAGTACTTC
NA	TRBV29-1	NA	TRBJ2-7	CSVVGSSYEQYF	TGCAGCGTTGTTGGTAGCTCCTACGAGCAGTACTTC